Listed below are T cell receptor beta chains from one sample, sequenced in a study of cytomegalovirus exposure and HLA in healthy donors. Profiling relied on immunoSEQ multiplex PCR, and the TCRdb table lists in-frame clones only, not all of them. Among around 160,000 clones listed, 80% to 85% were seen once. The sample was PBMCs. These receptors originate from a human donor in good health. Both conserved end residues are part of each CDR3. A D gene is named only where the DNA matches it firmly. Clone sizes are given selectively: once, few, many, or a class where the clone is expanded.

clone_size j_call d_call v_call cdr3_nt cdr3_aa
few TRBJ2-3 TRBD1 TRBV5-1 TGCGCCAGCAGCCGGACAGGAGTCATCACAGATACGCAGTATTTT CASSRTGVITDTQYF
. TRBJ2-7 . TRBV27 TGTGCCAGCAGTGGCGGCTACGAGCAGTACTTC CASSGGYEQYF
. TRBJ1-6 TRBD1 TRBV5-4 TGTGCCAGCAGCTTGAGGAGACAGGGGGGCTCCCCCCTCCACTTT CASSLRRQGGSPLHF
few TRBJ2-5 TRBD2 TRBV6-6 TGTGCCAGCAGTTTCAGTCGGGGGGGCCGGCAAGAGACCCAGTACTTC CASSFSRGGRQETQYF
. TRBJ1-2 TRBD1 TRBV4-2 TGTGCCAGCAGCCAGGGACAGGGGGCGTATGGCTACACCTTC CASSQGQGAYGYTF
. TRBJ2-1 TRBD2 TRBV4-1 TGCGCCAGCAGCCAAGTCGACGCGGGAGCCTACAATGAGCAGTTCTTC CASSQVDAGAYNEQFF
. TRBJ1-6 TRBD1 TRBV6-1 TGTGCCAGCTTAATTATAGGGGGCAAGAATTCACCCCTCCACTTT CASLIIGGKNSPLHF
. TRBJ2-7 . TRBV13 TGTGCCAGCAGCTTAGTACAGTCCTACGAGCAGTACTTC CASSLVQSYEQYF
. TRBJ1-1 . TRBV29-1 TGCAGCGTTGACCCGGGTTGGACTTTCTTT CSVDPGWTFF
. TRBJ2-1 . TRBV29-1 TGCAGCGCCAAGCGGTTATACAATGAGCAGTTCTTC CSAKRLYNEQFF
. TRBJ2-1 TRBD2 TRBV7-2 TGTGCCAGCAGGCATACACTAGCGGGGGGGCGTCCCAATGAGCAGTTCTTC CASRHTLAGGRPNEQFF
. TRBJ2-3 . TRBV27 TGTGCCAGCAGTCCCCGTAGCGGATTTAGCACAGATACGCAGTATTTT CASSPRSGFSTDTQYF
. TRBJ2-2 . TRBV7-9 TGTGCCAGCAGCCCCTCACAGGGCAACACCGGGGAGCTGTTTTTT CASSPSQGNTGELFF
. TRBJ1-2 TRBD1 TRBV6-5 TGTGCCAGCAGACGGGACAGAAATTCTAACTATGGCTACACCTTC CASRRDRNSNYGYTF
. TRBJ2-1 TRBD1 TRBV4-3 TGCGCCAGCAGCCCAGACAGGGGGTTAGGTGAGCAGTTCTTC CASSPDRGLGEQFF
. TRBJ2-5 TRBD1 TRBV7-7 TGTGCCAGCAGCTTAGAGGACAGGGGGCAAGAGACCCAGTACTTC CASSLEDRGQETQYF
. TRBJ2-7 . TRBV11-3 TGTGCCAGCAGCTTAGTAACCTACGAGCAGTACTTC CASSLVTYEQYF
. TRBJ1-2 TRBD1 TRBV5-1 TGCGCCAGCAGCTTGGAGGCAGGGGGCAGAGAAGGCTACACCTTC CASSLEAGGREGYTF
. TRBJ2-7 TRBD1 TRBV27 TGTGCCAGCAGTCGACAGGGGCCAAGTGGTCTCCCCTACGAGCAGTACTTC CASSRQGPSGLPYEQYF
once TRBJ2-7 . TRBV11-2 TGTGCCAGCAGCTTAAATTTCCCAGGGGGGTACGAGCAGTACTTC CASSLNFPGGYEQYF
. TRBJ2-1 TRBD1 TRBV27 TGTGCCAGCAGTTTCGGCAATAGGGACAGCCCCAGGGTCTTC CASSFGNRDSPRVF
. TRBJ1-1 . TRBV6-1 TGTGCCAGCAGTGAAGTTCGGACTGAAGCTTTCTTT CASSEVRTEAFF
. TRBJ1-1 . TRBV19 TGTGCCAGTAGTCTTCAGGGGTTAATCACTGAAGCTTTCTTT CASSLQGLITEAFF
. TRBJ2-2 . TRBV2 TGTGCCAGCCTGACAAGGGGGTCCGGGGAGCTGTTTTTT CASLTRGSGELFF
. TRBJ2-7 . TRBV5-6 TGTGCCAGCAGCCCGGGGTACAACTCCTACGAGCAGTACTTC CASSPGYNSYEQYF
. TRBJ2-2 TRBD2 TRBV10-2 TGCGCCAGCAGCCAAGCGGGGGGCACCGGGGAGCTGTTTTTT CASSQAGGTGELFF
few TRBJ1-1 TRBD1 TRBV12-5 TGTGCTAGTGGGCCTGGACAGGGGAAAAGAGCTTTCTTT CASGPGQGKRAFF
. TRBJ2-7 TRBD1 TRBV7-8 TGTGCCAGCAGCTTAGGTTCGACAGGGGGCTTATCCTACGAGCAGTACTTC CASSLGSTGGLSYEQYF
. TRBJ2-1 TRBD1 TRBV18 TGTGCCAGCTCACCGACGACAGGGGGGGGCAATGAGCAGTTCTTC CASSPTTGGGNEQFF
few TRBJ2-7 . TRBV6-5 TGTGCCAGCACCCCCCGGTTTGGCGAGCAGTACTTC CASTPRFGEQYF
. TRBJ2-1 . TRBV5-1 TGCGCCAGCAGCTTGGCCGCTATAACAGGTTACAATGAGCAGTTCTTC CASSLAAITGYNEQFF
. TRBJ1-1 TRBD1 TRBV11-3 TGTGCCAGCAGCTTTGGGACAGACCCTTACTTGAGCACTGAAGCTTTCTTT CASSFGTDPYLSTEAFF
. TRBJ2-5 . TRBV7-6 TGTGCCAGCAGCCCCGAGGGGGGGTCCGTCGAGACCCAGTACTTC CASSPEGGSVETQYF
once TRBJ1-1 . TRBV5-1 TGCGCCAGCAGCTTGGGGGGCCAACAGCGTGAAGCTTTCTTT CASSLGGQQREAFF
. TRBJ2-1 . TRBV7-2 TGTGCCAGCAGCTTATCGGCGCGGAATTATGAGCAGTTCTTC CASSLSARNYEQFF
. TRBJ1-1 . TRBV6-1 TGTGCCAGCAGTGACGAGATCATGAACACTGAAGCTTTCTTT CASSDEIMNTEAFF
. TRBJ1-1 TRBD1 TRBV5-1 TGCGCCAGCAGCTTGGACAGGGGGATGAACACTGAAGCTTTCTTT CASSLDRGMNTEAFF
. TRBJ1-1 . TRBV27 TGTGCCAGCAGGCAGGGGAACACTGAAGCTTTCTTT CASRQGNTEAFF
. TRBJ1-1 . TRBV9 TGTGCCAGCACTAGGACACCGGCGAACACTGAAGCTTTCTTT CASTRTPANTEAFF
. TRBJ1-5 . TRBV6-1 TGTGCCGCGAGACAGCTTCCCAATCAGCCCCAGCATTTT CAARQLPNQPQHF
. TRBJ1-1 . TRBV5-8 TGTGCCAGCAGCCTTAAACCCACAGGGACTGAAGCTTTCTTT CASSLKPTGTEAFF
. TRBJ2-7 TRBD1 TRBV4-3 TGCGCCAGCAGCCCTGCAGACAGGGTCGAGCAGTACTTC CASSPADRVEQYF
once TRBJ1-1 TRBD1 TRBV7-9 TGTGCCAGCAGTAGTACAGGGGTCCCTGAAGCTTTCTTT CASSSTGVPEAFF
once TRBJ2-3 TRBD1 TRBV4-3 TGCGCCAGCAGCCAAGATCTTCCCCGACAGGGGAGCACAGATACGCAGTATTTT CASSQDLPRQGSTDTQYF
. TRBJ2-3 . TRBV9 TGTGCCAGCAGCGTAGGTCGGGGTAGCACAGATACGCAGTATTTT CASSVGRGSTDTQYF
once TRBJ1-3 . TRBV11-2 TGTGCCAGCAGCTTAGCGTGGAGCACCATATATTTT CASSLAWSTIYF
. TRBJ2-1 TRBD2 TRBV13 TGTGCCAGCAGCCAAAGCGGGGGGGCCTTAGATGAGCAGTTCTTC CASSQSGGALDEQFF
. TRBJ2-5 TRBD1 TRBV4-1 TGCGCCAGCAGCCAGGGGACAGGACTAGAGACCCAGTACTTC CASSQGTGLETQYF